This T cell receptor beta chain was retrieved from a study of T-cell memory formation after mild COVID-19. This clonotype was recorded a few times. The target antigen is unknown. TCRdb called the 5' RACE reads again in MiXCR, with one record for every CDR3 protein. The sample consists of around 100,000 distinct CDR3 sequences, 20% to 25% of them appearing once. This CDR3 spans 17 amino acids. V was pared by 3 bases and J by 8 bases, with 22 bases between. Study-level results: The study detected some responding clones in pre-infection memory, suggesting cross-reactive memory joined.

Material for sequencing was PBMCs or a T cell subset sorted from them (not recorded which). The chain joins TRBV12-3 or TRBV12-4 to TRBJ2-2; D ambiguous. The clonotype originates from a man aged 18 to 29 who had mild COVID-19 (a few samples of this study predate the infection). Cell type and time point are not known. CDR3 region: CASSFSVGRSPGGELFF. The DNA for the CDR3 is TGTGCCAGCAGTTTTTCTGTGGGAAGGTCCCCCGGAGGGGAGCTGTTTTTT.